This T cell receptor (beta chain) was documented in a study of CD8 T cells in ankylosing spondylitis. From the 5' RACE reads, TCRdb called clonotypes with MiXCR, one entry per CDR3 protein. The sample gives around 130,000 distinct CDR3 sequences, over 6% of which show up once; more than 10% is in the top ten. The CDR3 runs 19 residues. Germline V gives CDR1 SGHDN, CDR2 FVKESK. V lost 0 bases to trimming and J lost 4 bases, with 21 bases between them. The sequenced material came from blood, either unsorted or a sorted T cell fraction (not recorded which). The J gene is TRBJ2-2, the V gene TRBV14; possible D gene TRBD1, 6 bases. The clonotype was recovered from a male donor with ankylosing spondylitis or in good health (not recorded which). CDR3 bases: TGTGCCAGCAGCCAAGATCGGGCAGGGGCCAGGGGAATCACCGGGGAGCTGTTTTTT. Its translation is CASSQDRAGARGITGELFF. Filled out from reference TRBV14 and TRBJ2-2, the complete variable domain reads EAGVTQFPSHSVIEKGQTVTLRCDPISGHDNLYWYRRVMGKEIKFLLHFVKESKQDESGMPNNRFLAERTGGTYSTLKVQPAELEDSGVYFCASSQDRAGARGITGELFFGEGSRLTVL.